These 10 T cell receptor beta chains originate from one sample sequenced in a study of T cell responses to AZD1222 COVID-19 vaccine. The table came from immunoSEQ multiplex PCR; TCRdb's copy has only in-frame clones and leaves some out. The sample contains 150,000 to 200,000 clones, approximately 94% of which appear only once. Sequenced material: peripheral blood, taken 28 days after the second AZD1222 dose. Receptor source: an adult who received the AZD1222 COVID-19 vaccine.

In its sample, this clone was seen once. The rearrangement uses TRBV7-2 and TRBJ1-6; no clear D gene. V was clipped by 0 bases and J by 9 bases, with 21 bases between them. This CDR3 is built from 18 residues. CDR1 and CDR2 (germline): SGHTA, FQGNSA. The CDR3 coding sequence is TGTGCCAGCAGCTTAGCGGGAAAGTGGAGGGCGAACGGTTCACCCCTCCACTTT. This codes for CASSLAGKWRANGSPLHF.

The CDR3 is CASSYWDSSPGQYF. CDR3 nucleotide sequence: TGTGCCAGCAGCTACTGGGACTCCTCTCCGGGGCAGTACTTC. The rearrangement links TRBV7-2 to TRBJ2-7, with D perhaps TRBD2 (6 bases). This CDR3 is built from 14 residues. The germline V gene encodes CDR1 SGHTA and CDR2 FQGNSA. Trimming took 4 bases from V and 9 from J, leaving 19 bases between them.

The rearrangement uses TRBV14 and TRBJ2-4; 7 bases align to TRBD2. Germline loops: CDR1 SGHDN, CDR2 FVKESK. The J segment lost 3 bases and the V segment lost 1 base, leaving 9 bases of the junction unmatched. This CDR3 has 17 amino acids. The CDR3 DNA follows: TGTGCCAGCAGCCAAGGCGGGAGTGGCTTTGGCAAAAACATTCAGTACTTC. It specifies CASSQGGSGFGKNIQYF.

The chain is built from TRBV11-2 and TRBJ2-7; D unresolved. V shed 3 bases and J shed 3 bases, with 6 bases lying between them. The CDR3 is 12 amino acids. Germline CDR1 is SGHAT and CDR2 is FQNNGV. CDR3 bases: TGTGCCAGCAGCTTTTCGGGCTACGAGCAGTACTTC. Translation: CASSFSGYEQYF.

The V gene is TRBV5-4, the J gene TRBJ2-1, with 8 bases that match TRBD2. The CDR3 length is 14 residues. V lost 7 bases, J lost 4 bases, and 7 bases stayed unmatched. From germline, CDR1 is SGHNT and CDR2 YYREEE (reference sequence). The CDR3 sequence is CASGPSGSYNEQFF. In DNA, the CDR3 is TGTGCCAGCGGTCCGAGCGGGAGTTACAATGAGCAGTTCTTC.

The rearrangement joins TRBV5-1 to TRBJ2-3; possible D gene TRBD2, 6 bases. The CDR3 is 15 residues long. In germline, CDR1 is SGHRS, CDR2 YFSETQ. Trimming took 2 bases from V and 0 from J, leaving 10 bases between them. The CDR3 protein is CASSLSSASTDTQYF. The CDR3 nucleotides read TGCGCCAGCAGCTTATCTAGCGCCAGCACAGATACGCAGTATTTT.

The rearrangement joins TRBV7-9 to TRBJ1-5; D gene ambiguous. CDR3 size: 12 residues. Germline CDR1 and CDR2: SEHNR and FQNEAQ (reference sequence). Trimming stripped 2 bases from V and 10 bases from J, with 9 bases between. The CDR3 DNA is TGTGCCAGCAGCTTAATAGGGAAACCCCAGCATTTT. It encodes CASSLIGKPQHF.

The V and J genes are TRBV5-8 and TRBJ2-7, with D unresolved. The germline V and J ends were trimmed by 7 bases and 7 bases, with 15 bases remaining between them. CDR1 is SGHTS and CDR2 is YDEGEE in the germline V gene. The CDR3 totals 12 residues. The DNA of the CDR3 is TGTGCCAGCGCCCAGGATGATGATGAGCAGTACTTC. This gives the protein CASAQDDDEQYF.

This rearrangement joins TRBV27 to TRBJ2-7; 8 positions agree with TRBD2. The CDR3 runs 17 residues. Germline CDR1 reads MNHEY; CDR2 reads SMNVEV (reference sequence). Trimming removed 0 bases from V and 0 bases from J; junction bases left unmatched: 7. The DNA of the CDR3 is TGTGCCAGCAGTTTATCCAACCGGGGGGGACTCTCCTACGAGCAGTACTTC. Its translation is CASSLSNRGGLSYEQYF.

The chain links TRBV7-3 to TRBJ2-7, with 11 nucleotides matching TRBD1. Losses at the gene ends were 5 bases for V and 3 bases for J; bases not matched to a gene: 6. Germline CDR1 reads SGHTA; CDR2 reads FQGTGA. This CDR3 contains 15 residues. CDR3 bases: TGTGCCAGCAGCGTCTCCGGGACAGGGGGCTACGAGCAGTACTTC. This translates into CASSVSGTGGYEQYF. Full variable domain (missing parts from reference TRBV7-3 and TRBJ2-7): GAGVSQTPSNKVTEKGKYVELRCDPISGHTALYWYRQSLGQGPEFLIYFQGTGAADDSGLPNDRFFAVRPEGSVSTLKIQRTERGDSAVYLCASSVSGTGGYEQYFGPGTRLTVT.